Shown below are 4 T cell receptor beta chains from a single sample sequenced in a study of T-cell memory formation after mild COVID-19. Each CDR3 protein gets one entry after TCRdb re-called the 5' RACE reads with MiXCR. This table has 200,000 to 300,000 distinct CDR3 sequences, 15% appearing once. The sample comprised PBMCs or a T cell subset sorted from them (not recorded which). The receptors originated from an adult woman who had mild COVID-19 (a few samples of this study predate the infection). Cell type and time point are not known.

This clonotype showed up just once. The V gene is TRBV7-3, the J gene TRBJ1-4; no definite D call. The CDR3 spans 12 residues. The V end lost 2 bases, the J end lost 12 bases, and 10 bases lay between the germline ends. CDR1 and CDR2 (germline): SGHTA, FQGTGA. The CDR3 nucleotides are TGTGCCAGCAGCTTAGGATTGGAGGAACTGTTTTTT. Its translation is CASSLGLEELFF.

This clonotype has a count of ten or more. V gene TRBV24-1 combines with J gene TRBJ2-2, with 7 nucleotides matching TRBD1. The germline V gene encodes CDR1 KGHDR and CDR2 SFDVKD. The ends lost 4 bases at V and 4 bases at J; junction bases unmatched: 11. The length of the CDR3 is 17 residues. DNA for the CDR3: TGTGCCACCAGTGACCGACAGGGTATCTCGACCACCGGGGAGCTGTTTTTT. Its translation is CATSDRQGISTTGELFF.

On this clonotype itself: This CDR3 is missing its conserved last phenylalanine or tryptophan, likely due to a read error. The CDR3 sequence is CASSEDIFRRDIQYL. The CDR3 nucleotides are TGTGCCAGCAGTGAAGACATTTTCCGTCGGGACATTCAGTACTTA. The chain links TRBV2 to TRBJ2-4, with no clear D. The length of the CDR3 is 15 residues. Trimming cost V 1 base and J 8 bases, with 15 bases left between them. Per the germline V gene, CDR1 is SNHLY and CDR2 is FYNNEI.

The chain has TRBV27 and TRBJ2-1; 11 bases agree with TRBD1. The V gene end was trimmed by 6 bases and the J gene end by 7 bases; junction bases not matched to a gene: 8. The CDR3 extends over 15 amino acids. CDR1 and CDR2 from the germline V gene are MNHEY and SMNVEV (reference sequence). The CDR3 spells CASSPDRGRGNEQFF. CDR3 DNA sequence: TGTGCCAGCAGCCCGGACAGGGGGCGAGGGAATGAGCAGTTCTTC.